This TCR beta chain was captured in a study of immune evolution from preneoplasia to lung adenocarcinoma. The assay was immunoSEQ multiplex PCR, and TCRdb's table has in-frame clones only and misses some. The sample lists 5,000 or so clones; less than 85% were seen once. V was pared by 3 bases and J by 7 bases, with 5 bases of the junction left unmatched. The CDR3 is 14 residues long. CDR1 MDHEN and CDR2 SYDVKM come from the germline V gene. Resections took place in Japan or China from the mid-2010s to the late 2010s. H&E slides confirmed each diagnosis, reviewed by two pathologists independently. The sample comprised FFPE adjacent normal lung tissue. The receptor comes from a person in their 70s with lung adenocarcinoma. The V and J genes are TRBV28 and TRBJ1-2; 10 bases align to TRBD1. Written as DNA, the CDR3 is TGTGCCAGCAGTTTGGGGACAGGGGATAGTGGCTACACCTTC. Protein: CASSLGTGDSGYTF.